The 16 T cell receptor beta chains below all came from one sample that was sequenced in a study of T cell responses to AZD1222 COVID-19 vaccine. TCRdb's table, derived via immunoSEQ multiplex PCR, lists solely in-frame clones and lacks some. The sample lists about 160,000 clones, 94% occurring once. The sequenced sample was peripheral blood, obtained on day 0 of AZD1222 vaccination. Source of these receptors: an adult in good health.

CDR3 DNA sequence: TGTGCCAGCAGCAAAGAGGAGAAGACTAATGAAAAACTGTTTTTT. Translation gives CASSKEEKTNEKLFF. The rearrangement joins TRBV21-1 to TRBJ1-4. TRBV21-1 is designated a pseudogene. This CDR3 spans 15 amino acids.

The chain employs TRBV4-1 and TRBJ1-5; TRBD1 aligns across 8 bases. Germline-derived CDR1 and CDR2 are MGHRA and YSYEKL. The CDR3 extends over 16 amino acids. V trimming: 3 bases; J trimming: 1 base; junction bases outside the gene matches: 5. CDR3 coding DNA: TGCGCCAGCAGCCAGAGGACAGGGTTGAGCAATCAGCCCCAGCATTTT. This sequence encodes CASSQRTGLSNQPQHF.

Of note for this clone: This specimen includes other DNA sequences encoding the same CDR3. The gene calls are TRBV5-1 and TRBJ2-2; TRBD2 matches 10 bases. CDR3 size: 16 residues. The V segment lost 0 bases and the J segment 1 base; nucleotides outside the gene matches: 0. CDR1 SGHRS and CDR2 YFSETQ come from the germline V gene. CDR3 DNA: TGCGCCAGCAGCTTGGGACTAGCGGGGAACACCGGGGAGCTGTTTTTT. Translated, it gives CASSLGLAGNTGELFF.

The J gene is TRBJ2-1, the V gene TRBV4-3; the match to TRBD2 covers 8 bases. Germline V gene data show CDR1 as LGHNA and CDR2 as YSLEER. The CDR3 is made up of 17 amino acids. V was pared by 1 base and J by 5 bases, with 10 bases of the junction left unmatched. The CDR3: CASSQGFSGAANNEQFF. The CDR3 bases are TGCGCCAGCAGCCAAGGCTTTAGCGGGGCAGCCAACAATGAGCAGTTCTTC.

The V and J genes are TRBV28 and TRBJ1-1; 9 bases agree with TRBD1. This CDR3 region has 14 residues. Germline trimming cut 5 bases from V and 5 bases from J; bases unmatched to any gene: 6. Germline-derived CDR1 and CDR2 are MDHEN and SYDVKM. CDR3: CASSTGTGRTEAFF. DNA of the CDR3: TGTGCCAGCAGTACAGGGACAGGGAGAACTGAAGCTTTCTTT. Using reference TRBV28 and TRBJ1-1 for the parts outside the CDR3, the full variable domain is DVKVTQSSRYLVKRTGEKVFLECVQDMDHENMFWYRQDPGLGLRLIYFSYDVKMKEKGDIPEGYSVSREKKERFSLILESASTNQTSMYLCASSTGTGRTEAFFGQGTRLTVV.

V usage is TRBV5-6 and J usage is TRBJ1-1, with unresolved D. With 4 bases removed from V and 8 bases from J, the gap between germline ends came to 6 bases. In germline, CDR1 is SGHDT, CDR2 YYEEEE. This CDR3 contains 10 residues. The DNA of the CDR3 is TGTGCCAGCAGCGAAAAAGAAGCTTTCTTT. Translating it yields CASSEKEAFF. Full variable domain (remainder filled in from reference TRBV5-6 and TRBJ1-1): DAGVTQSPTHLIKTRGQQVTLRCSPKSGHDTVSWYQQALGQGPQFIFQYYEEEERQRGNFPDRFSGHQFPNYSSELNVNALLLGDSALYLCASSEKEAFFGQGTRLTVV.

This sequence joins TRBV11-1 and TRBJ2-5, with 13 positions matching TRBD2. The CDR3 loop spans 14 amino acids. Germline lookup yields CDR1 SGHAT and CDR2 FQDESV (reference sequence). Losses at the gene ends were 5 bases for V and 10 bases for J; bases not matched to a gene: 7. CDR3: CASSPGLAGAIQYF. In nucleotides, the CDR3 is TGTGCCAGCAGCCCAGGACTAGCGGGAGCGATCCAGTACTTC.

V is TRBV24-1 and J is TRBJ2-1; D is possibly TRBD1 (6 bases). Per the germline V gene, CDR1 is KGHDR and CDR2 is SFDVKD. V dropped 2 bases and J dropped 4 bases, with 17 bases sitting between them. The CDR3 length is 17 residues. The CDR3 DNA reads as TGTGCCACCAGTGATTCGCCCCCTACCGGGACATACAATGAGCAGTTCTTC. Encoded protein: CATSDSPPTGTYNEQFF.

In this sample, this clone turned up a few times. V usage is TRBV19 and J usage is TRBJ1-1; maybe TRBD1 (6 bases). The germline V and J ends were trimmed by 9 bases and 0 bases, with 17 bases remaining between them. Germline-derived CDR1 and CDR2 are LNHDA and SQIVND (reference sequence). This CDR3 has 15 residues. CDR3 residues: CASTPVGGLNTEAFF. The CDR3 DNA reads TGTGCCAGCACACCGGTGGGGGGCCTGAACACTGAAGCTTTCTTT. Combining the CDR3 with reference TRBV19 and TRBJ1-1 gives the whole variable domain DGGITQSPKYLFRKEGQNVTLSCEQNLNHDAMYWYRQDPGQGLRLIYYSQIVNDFQKGDIAEGYSVSREKKESFPLTVTSAQKNPTAFYLCASTPVGGLNTEAFFGQGTRLTVV.

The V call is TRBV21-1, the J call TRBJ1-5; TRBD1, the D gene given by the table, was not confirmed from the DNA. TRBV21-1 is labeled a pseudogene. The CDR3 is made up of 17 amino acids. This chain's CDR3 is CASSTWGTGDENQPQHF. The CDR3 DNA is TGTGCCAGCAGCACATGGGGGACAGGGGATGAGAATCAGCCCCAGCATTTT.

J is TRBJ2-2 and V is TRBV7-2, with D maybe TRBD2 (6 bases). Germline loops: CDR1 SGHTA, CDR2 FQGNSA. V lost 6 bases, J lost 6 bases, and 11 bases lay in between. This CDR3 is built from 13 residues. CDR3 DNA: TGTGCCAGCAGGCCGGGACTGTCCGGGGAGCTGTTTTTT. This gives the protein CASRPGLSGELFF.

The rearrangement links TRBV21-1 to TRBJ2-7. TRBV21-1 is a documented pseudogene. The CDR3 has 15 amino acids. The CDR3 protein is CASSKVPDRFYEQYV. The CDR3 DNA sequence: TGTGCCAGCAGCAAAGTCCCAGACCGCTTCTACGAGCAGTACGTC.

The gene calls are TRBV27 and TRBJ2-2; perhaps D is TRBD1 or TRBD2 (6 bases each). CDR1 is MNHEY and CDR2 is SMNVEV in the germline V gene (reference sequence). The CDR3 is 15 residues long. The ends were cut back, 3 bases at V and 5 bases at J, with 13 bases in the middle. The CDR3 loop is CASSFWGAGTGELFF. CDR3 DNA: TGTGCCAGCAGTTTTTGGGGGGCTGGGACCGGGGAGCTGTTTTTT.

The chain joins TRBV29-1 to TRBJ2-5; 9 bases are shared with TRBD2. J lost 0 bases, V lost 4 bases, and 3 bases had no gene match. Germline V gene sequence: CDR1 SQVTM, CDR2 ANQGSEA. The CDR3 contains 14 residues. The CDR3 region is CSVGERGDQETQYF. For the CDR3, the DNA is TGCAGCGTTGGGGAGCGGGGGGACCAAGAGACCCAGTACTTC.

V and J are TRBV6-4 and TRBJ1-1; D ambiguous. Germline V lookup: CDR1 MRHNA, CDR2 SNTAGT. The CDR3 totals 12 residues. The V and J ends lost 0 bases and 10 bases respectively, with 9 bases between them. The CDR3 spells CASSDSGQRAFF. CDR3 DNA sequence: TGTGCCAGCAGTGACTCGGGTCAGCGAGCTTTCTTT.

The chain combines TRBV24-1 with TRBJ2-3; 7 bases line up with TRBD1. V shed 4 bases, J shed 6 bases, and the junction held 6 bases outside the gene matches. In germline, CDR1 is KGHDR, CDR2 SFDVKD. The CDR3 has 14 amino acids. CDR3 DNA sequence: TGTGCCACCAGTGACTCGACAGGGAGCGATACGCAGTATTTT. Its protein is CATSDSTGSDTQYF.